These 30 T cell receptor beta chains share one sample of origin, sequenced in a study of blood T cells in healthy people across ages. PCR was performed a second time for about 7 to 12 cycles using a sample-barcoded 5' primer and a J-beta primer mix. TCRdb re-called the 5' RACE reads through MiXCR, storing one row per CDR3 protein. The data show roughly 720,000 distinct CDR3 sequences, with roughly 53% seen just once and roughly 40% held by the top ten. The sample taken for sequencing was blood. These receptors were obtained from a man aged 80 or over in good health.

In nucleotides, the CDR3 is TGTGCCAGCACCGGGGCGAGGACCTATGGCTACACCTTC. Amino acids: CASTGARTYGYTF. The chain couples TRBV28 to TRBJ1-2, with D perhaps matching TRBD1 (5 bases). Germline assignment: CDR1 MDHEN and CDR2 SYDVKM. The CDR3 runs to 13 residues. Trimming removed 7 bases from V and 4 bases from J, with 13 bases in between.

This clonotype was recorded at least ten times. The rearrangement joins TRBV29-1 to TRBJ1-2, with D possibly matching TRBD1 (5 bases). Germline-derived CDR1 and CDR2 are SQVTM and ANQGSEA. This CDR3 contains 12 residues. The V end was cut by 8 bases, the J end by 2 bases, with 12 bases between. CDR3 sequence: CSSSDSNYGYTF. CDR3 DNA: TGCAGCTCCAGCGACAGCAACTATGGCTACACCTTC.

This clonotype was found a few times. The chain carries TRBV5-1 and TRBJ1-1; possibly TRBD1 for D (6 bases). Germline CDR1 and CDR2: SGHRS and YFSETQ. The CDR3 contains 18 residues. Deletions cut 4 bases from V and 4 bases from J, with 26 bases between. In DNA form, the CDR3 reads TGCGCCAGCAGCAGGGACATGGGGTCGTCACCGGAGGTCACTGAAGCTTTCTTT. Encoded protein: CASSRDMGSSPEVTEAFF.

This chain uses TRBV5-5 with TRBJ1-1; D is perhaps TRBD1 (5 bases). The V gene's germline CDR1 is SGHKS and CDR2 YYEKEE (reference sequence). The CDR3 contains 16 residues. Trimming took off 2 bases at V and 5 bases at J, with 19 bases between the two ends. Here the CDR3 reads CASSFQPQGGKTEAFF. The CDR3 DNA follows: TGTGCCAGCAGCTTCCAACCTCAGGGAGGGAAAACTGAAGCTTTCTTT.

This clonotype was seen many times. The junction departs from the called germline gene at one end, perhaps through a read error. The V call is TRBV12-3 or TRBV12-4, the J call TRBJ1-6; 8 bases match TRBD1. The CDR3 runs to 14 residues. CDR3 in DNA: TGCGCCAGCAGCCCAAGACAGGGGAATTCACCCCTCCACTTT. Translation gives CASSPRQGNSPLHF.

Turning to this clonotype: At one end, the junction sequence differs from germline, possibly due to a read error. The genes are TRBV20-1 and TRBJ2-4, with 10 nucleotides matching TRBD1. The CDR3 length is 13 residues. Germline CDR1 is DFQATT and CDR2 is SNEGSKA (reference sequence). The CDR3 nucleotides read TGCAGTGCTGGAGACAGGGGGCTGGGGGAGCAGTACTTC. Translated: CSAGDRGLGEQYF.

The J gene is TRBJ1-2, the V gene TRBV20-1, with D uncertain. CDR3 length equals 12 residues. Trimming took off 6 bases at V and 4 bases at J, with 12 bases between the two ends. Per the germline V gene, CDR1 is DFQATT and CDR2 is SNEGSKA (reference sequence). The CDR3 nucleotides read TGCAGTGCCCTGGGCGGCCCCTATGGCTACACCTTC. Amino acids: CSALGGPYGYTF.

The table lists this clonotype with a few counts. The chain employs TRBV2 and TRBJ2-5, with a weak D call TRBD2 (5 bases). V dropped 8 bases and J dropped 5 bases, with 12 bases sitting between them. Per the germline V gene, CDR1 is SNHLY and CDR2 is FYNNEI. There are 12 residues in the CDR3. As DNA, the CDR3 is TGTGCCAGCGGAGGCCCCCGGGAGACCCAGTACTTC. It encodes CASGGPRETQYF.

This clonotype was counted a few times. The chain recombines TRBV11-2 with TRBJ2-1; D remains ambiguous. Trimming removed 5 bases at V and 3 bases at J, with 11 bases between. This CDR3 region has 14 residues. CDR1 SGHAT and CDR2 FQNNGV come from the germline V gene. The CDR3 reads CASSPLWGYNEQFF. As DNA, the CDR3 is TGTGCCAGCAGCCCCCTCTGGGGCTACAATGAGCAGTTCTTC.

This chain uses TRBV6-1 with TRBJ2-6; D assignment may be TRBD1 or TRBD2 (5 bases each). Germline V gene lookup returns CDR1 MNHNS and CDR2 SASEGT. The CDR3 contains 18 residues. V dropped 8 bases and J dropped 2 bases, with 22 bases sitting between them. For the CDR3, the DNA is TGTGCCAGCCGAGCCTCCTCCGGGACGCTGACTGGGGCCAACGTCCTGACTTTC. It encodes CASRASSGTLTGANVLTF.

This clonotype turned up a few times. The J gene is TRBJ1-1, the V gene TRBV20-1, with D unclear. The germline V gene encodes CDR1 DFQATT and CDR2 SNEGSKA (reference sequence). V was trimmed by 0 bases and J by 4 bases, leaving 12 bases between them. CDR3 length: 14 residues. CDR3 bases: TGCAGTGCTAGAGATCGGCGGGGTCCCACTGAAGCTTTCTTT. Protein product: CSARDRRGPTEAFF.

This chain joins TRBV6-1 and TRBJ1-1, with D unresolved. V was pared by 4 bases and J by 1 base, with 4 bases between. This CDR3 comprises 12 residues. CDR1 and CDR2 (germline): MNHNS, SASEGT. DNA of the CDR3: TGTGCCAGCAGTGCAGCGAACACTGAAGCTTTCTTT. It specifies CASSAANTEAFF.

The chain has TRBV7-9 and TRBJ2-1; 8 positions agree with TRBD2. Trimming cost V 6 bases and J 4 bases; bases outside gene matches: 8. CDR3 size: 15 residues. CDR1 SEHNR and CDR2 FQNEAQ come from the germline V gene (reference sequence). The CDR3 DNA is TGTGCCAGCAGTTACCCCCGGGAGGGGTACAATGAGCAGTTCTTC. Translated, it gives CASSYPREGYNEQFF.

This rearrangement joins TRBV15 to TRBJ1-4; D unresolved. The germline V gene encodes CDR1 LNHNV and CDR2 YYDKDF (reference sequence). Trimming cost V 3 bases and J 3 bases, with 8 bases left between them. CDR3 length: 14 residues. CDR3 amino acids: CATSSLAANEKLFF. The CDR3 bases are TGTGCCACCAGCAGCCTGGCGGCTAATGAAAAACTGTTTTTT.

The chain has TRBV18 and TRBJ1-2; D is perhaps TRBD1 (6 bases). Trimming removed 3 bases from V and 6 bases from J, with 11 bases in between. The CDR3 is made up of 13 amino acids. Germline CDR1 is KGHSH and CDR2 is LQKENI. CDR3 coding DNA: TGTGCCAGCTCACCGGGGGCAGGGGATGGCTACACCTTC. This translates into CASSPGAGDGYTF.

This clonotype has a handful of counts. The chain carries TRBV15 and TRBJ2-1, with TRBD2 matching over 11 bases. The length of the CDR3 is 15 residues. Germline V gene sequence: CDR1 LNHNV, CDR2 YYDKDF (reference sequence). V was pared by 6 bases and J by 4 bases, with 5 bases of the junction left unmatched. The CDR3 DNA is TGTGCCACCAGAATAGCGGGAGGGCCTTACAATGAGCAGTTCTTC. Protein: CATRIAGGPYNEQFF.

The V call is TRBV30, the J call TRBJ2-7; D perhaps matches TRBD2 (5 bases). The J call may be in error: the DNA end matches TRBJ2-4 better. Germline V gives CDR1 GTSNPN, CDR2 SVGIG (reference sequence). The CDR3 length is 16 residues. CDR3 sequence (DNA): TGTGCCTGGAGTGTACGGGGAGTACTAGCCAAAAACATTCAGTACTTC. Its protein product is CAWSVRGVLAKNIQYF.

The rearrangement uses TRBV6-5 and TRBJ2-1, with TRBD1 matching over 10 bases. Losses at the gene ends were 3 bases for V and 6 bases for J; bases not matched to a gene: 5. This CDR3 is built from 15 residues. The V gene's germline CDR1 is MNHEY and CDR2 SVGAGI. The CDR3 bases are TGTGCCAGCAGTTATACTCGGACAGGGGGCAATGAGCAGTTCTTC. It translates to CASSYTRTGGNEQFF.

This clonotype has just one count. This chain joins TRBV24-1 and TRBJ2-1; TRBD2 matches 7 bases. The DNA end lines up better with TRBJ2-7; the J call may be wrong. Germline lookup yields CDR1 KGHDR and CDR2 SFDVKD. The CDR3 sequence is 15 residues long. CDR3: CATSPREVDNNEQYF. CDR3 DNA: TGTGCCACCAGTCCTCGGGAGGTAGATAACAATGAGCAGTACTTC.

The chain links TRBV5-1 to TRBJ2-1; D ambiguous. Trimming left V 0 bases short and J 3 bases short, with 13 bases between. CDR3 length: 16 residues. The germline gives CDR1 SGHRS, CDR2 YFSETQ. The CDR3 DNA sequence: TGCGCCAGCAGCTTGGGGCTAGTGATAAACTACAATGAGCAGTTCTTC. It encodes CASSLGLVINYNEQFF.

This clonotype was detected once. The chain combines TRBV20-1 with TRBJ2-6; tentative D call: TRBD1 (5 bases). V was trimmed by 3 bases and J by 0 bases, leaving 12 bases between them. The length of the CDR3 is 16 residues. Germline V gene data show CDR1 as DFQATT and CDR2 as SNEGSKA (reference sequence). In nucleotides, the CDR3 is TGCAGTGCTAGCAAAGGGGTTTCCTCTGGGGCCAACGTCCTGACTTTC. Its translation: CSASKGVSSGANVLTF.

V is TRBV6-5 and J is TRBJ2-1; 7 bases line up with TRBD1. The CDR3 sequence is 14 residues long. Germline CDR1 is MNHEY and CDR2 is SVGAGI. V shed 1 base, J shed 4 bases, and the junction held 1 base outside the gene matches. CDR3 in amino acids: CASSYWGQYNEQFF. The CDR3 nucleotides read TGTGCCAGCAGTTACTGGGGACAGTACAATGAGCAGTTCTTC.

This clonotype was seen more than once but under ten times. The chain links TRBV20-1 to TRBJ1-2, with TRBD1 matching over 10 bases. J gave up 8 bases and V 2 bases, and 14 bases lay outside the gene matches. CDR1 and CDR2 (germline): DFQATT, SNEGSKA (reference sequence). The CDR3 spans 16 residues. The CDR3 protein is CSARFSRDRGAQGYTF. CDR3 in DNA: TGCAGTGCTAGATTCTCCCGGGACAGGGGAGCCCAGGGCTACACCTTC.

The J gene is TRBJ1-1, the V gene TRBV6-1, with 8 bases identical to TRBD1. Trimming at V came to 6 bases and at J to 8 bases, leaving 5 bases not matched to a gene. Germline V gene data show CDR1 as MNHNS and CDR2 as SASEGT. CDR3 length: 12 residues. This CDR3 reads CASRARQGEAFF. CDR3 bases: TGTGCCAGCAGAGCCCGACAGGGGGAAGCTTTCTTT.

V is TRBV5-1 and J is TRBJ2-1, with 11 bases aligning to TRBD2. The CDR3 length is 16 residues. Germline CDR1 SGHRS, CDR2 YFSETQ. Trimming took 6 bases from V and 0 from J; bases not matched to a gene: 5. The CDR3 protein is CASTSGTSGSYNEQFF. CDR3 sequence (DNA): TGCGCCAGCACCAGCGGGACTAGCGGCTCCTACAATGAGCAGTTCTTC.

In its sample, this clonotype was seen many times. The chain joins TRBV4-1 to TRBJ2-7, with D hard to call. The CDR3 covers 12 residues. Germline V gene sequence: CDR1 MGHRA, CDR2 YSYEKL. Trimming stripped 0 bases from V and 3 bases from J, with 3 bases between. The CDR3 sequence: CASSQDLYEQYF. The CDR3 bases are TGCGCCAGCAGCCAAGATCTCTACGAGCAGTACTTC.

As to this clonotype: The junction departs from germline at one end; a sequencing error may be responsible. The chain recombines TRBV20-1 with TRBJ2-5, with TRBD1 matching 7 bases. This CDR3 region has 15 residues. Per germline, CDR1 DFQATT and CDR2 SNEGSKA (reference sequence). This CDR3 reads CSAQPGQRIQGTQYF. For the CDR3, the DNA is TGCAGTGCCCAGCCGGGACAGAGAATACAAGGGACCCAGTACTTC.

This clonotype was seen only a few times. This chain uses TRBV2 with TRBJ1-1, with TRBD1 as a possible D gene (5 bases). The germline V gene encodes CDR1 SNHLY and CDR2 FYNNEI. The CDR3 is 12 amino acids. V lost 11 bases, J lost 5 bases, and 15 bases lay in between. CDR3 DNA: TGTGCCTCCAGTGGGGCAGGAACTGAAGCTTTCTTT. Translation: CASSGAGTEAFF.

The chain has TRBV6-1 and TRBJ1-6; the match to TRBD1 covers 8 bases. This CDR3 spans 16 amino acids. Trimming removed 3 bases from V and 7 bases from J; junction bases left unmatched: 8. Germline V gene sequence: CDR1 MNHNS, CDR2 SASEGT. As DNA, the CDR3 is TGTGCCAGCAGTGATTCGGGACAGGCCAAAAATTCACCCCTCCACTTT. Protein product: CASSDSGQAKNSPLHF.

The J gene is TRBJ2-1, the V gene TRBV7-9; D is perhaps TRBD1 (5 bases). V lost 5 bases and J lost 9, with 14 bases in between. This CDR3 comprises 13 residues. The germline CDR1 and CDR2 sequences are SEHNR and FQNEAQ (reference sequence). The CDR3 loop is CASSRQSKSEQFF. DNA for the CDR3: TGTGCCAGCAGCAGACAGTCTAAAAGTGAGCAGTTCTTC.